The present entry profiles one T cell receptor (beta chain) with its context. Its antigen is not known. TRB was amplified from 250 ng of peripheral blood genomic DNA per sample. The data were taken from a study of T cell clusters in autoimmune cytopenias. The study's findings and limits: Clustering suggested that physiological T cell clusters were missing in primary autoimmune cytopenia patients.

Multiplex touch-down PCR amplified TRB using TRB-A and TRB-B pools in one tube. TCRdb reprocessed the multiplex PCR reads and keeps a single row for each CDR3 protein, giving no DNA. This sample contains roughly 6,100 distinct CDR3 sequences. Germline V CDR1 and CDR2: SGHRS, YFSETQ. The CDR3 is 15 amino acids. These same data were also listed under a study on T cell repertoires in aging, cancer and after chemotherapy. From that study: Six age groups, ranging from 30 or younger to 70 or older, included the donors. Untreated cancer patients had significantly lower blood TCR diversity than age-matched healthy donors. In healthy donors, age-related TCR diversity loss mainly reflected lost richness.

The sample was peripheral blood. This receptor was obtained from a human donor in good health. The chain combines TRBV5-1 with TRBJ2-1; absent DNA, TCRdb's TRBD2 call cannot be checked. CDR3 residues: CASSLVASGDNEQFF.